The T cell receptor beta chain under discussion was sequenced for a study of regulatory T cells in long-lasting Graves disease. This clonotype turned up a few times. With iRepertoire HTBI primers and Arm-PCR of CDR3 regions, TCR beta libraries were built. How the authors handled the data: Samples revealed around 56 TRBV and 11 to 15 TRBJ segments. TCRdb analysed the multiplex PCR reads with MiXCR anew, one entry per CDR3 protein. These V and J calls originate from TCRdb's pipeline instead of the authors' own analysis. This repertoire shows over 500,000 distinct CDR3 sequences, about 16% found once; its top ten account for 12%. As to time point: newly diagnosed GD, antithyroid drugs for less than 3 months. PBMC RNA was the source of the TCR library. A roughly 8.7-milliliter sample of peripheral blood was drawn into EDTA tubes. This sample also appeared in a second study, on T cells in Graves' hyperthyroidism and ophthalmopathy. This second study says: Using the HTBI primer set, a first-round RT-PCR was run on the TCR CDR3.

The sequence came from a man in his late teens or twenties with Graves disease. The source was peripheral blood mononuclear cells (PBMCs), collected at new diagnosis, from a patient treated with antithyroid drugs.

DNA of the CDR3: TGTGCCTGGAGTGTAGCGATTGGGATCTCCTACGAGCAGTACTTC. Translated, it gives CAWSVAIGISYEQYF. The chain employs TRBV30 and TRBJ2-7; D is uncertain. V lost 0 bases and J 0 bases, leaving 12 bases between the germline ends. The CDR3 extends over 15 amino acids. The germline V gene encodes CDR1 GTSNPN and CDR2 SVGIG (reference sequence).